The 11 T cell receptor beta chains in this list originate from one sample, sequenced in a study of T cells in Graves' hyperthyroidism and ophthalmopathy. Amplified TCR beta CDR3 regions derived from RNA transcripts. An initial round of RT-PCR targeting the TCR CDR3 relied on the HTBI primer set. Each CDR3 protein gets one entry after TCRdb re-called the multiplex PCR reads with MiXCR. The data show around 250,000 distinct CDR3 sequences, with more than 20% seen just once and approximately 35% held by the top ten. Sequenced input: blood. The receptors were gathered from a middle-aged woman with Graves' ophthalmopathy.

At least ten counts were recorded for this clonotype. V gene TRBV30 combines with J gene TRBJ1-2; D perhaps matches TRBD1 (5 bases). Germline values: CDR1 GTSNPN, CDR2 SVGIG (reference sequence). This CDR3 spans 17 amino acids. V lost 2 bases to trimming and J lost 3 bases, with 22 bases between them. DNA of the CDR3: TGTGCCTGGAGTTTCAGGGCAGGCGGCCCCTACCACTATGGCTACACCTTC. Amino acid sequence: CAWSFRAGGPYHYGYTF.

The table lists this clonotype with many counts. V is TRBV7-2 and J is TRBJ2-7; D perhaps matches TRBD2 (6 bases). Germline CDR1 reads SGHTA; CDR2 reads FQGNSA. V lost 4 bases and J 2 bases, leaving 15 bases between the germline ends. CDR3 length equals 15 residues. The CDR3 sequence: CASSSTTGLPYEQYF. CDR3 DNA sequence: TGTGCCAGCAGCTCCACTACGGGACTTCCCTACGAGCAGTACTTC. The whole variable domain, filled in from reference TRBV7-2 and TRBJ2-7, reads GAGVSQSPSNKVTEKGKDVELRCDPISGHTALYWYRQSLGQGLEFLIYFQGNSAPDKSGLPSDRFSAERTGGSVSTLTIQRTQQEDSAVYLCASSSTTGLPYEQYFGPGTRLTVT.

This chain links TRBV28 with TRBJ1-2, with TRBD1 identical over 7 bases. V shed 4 bases and J 8 bases; nucleotides not matched to a gene: 10. This CDR3 comprises 14 residues. Germline loops: CDR1 MDHEN, CDR2 SYDVKM. DNA of the CDR3: TGTGCCAGCAGTTCCCCGGAGGGGGCACGGGGCTACACCTTC. Encoded protein: CASSSPEGARGYTF.

This clonotype was detected ten times or more. The chain employs TRBV20-1 and TRBJ1-1; 9 bases align to TRBD1. CDR1 and CDR2 from the germline V gene are DFQATT and SNEGSKA (reference sequence). With V trimmed by 6 bases and J by 7 bases, 9 bases remained unmatched. The CDR3 is made up of 13 amino acids. The CDR3 DNA follows: TGCAGTGCGCCCCGGACAGGGGAGGTTGAAGCTTTCTTT. Protein: CSAPRTGEVEAFF.

The count of this clonotype is one. The chain joins TRBV7-2 to TRBJ1-5; 7 nucleotides match TRBD1. The CDR3 is 19 residues long. Trimming took 1 base from V and 0 from J; bases not matched to a gene: 12. Germline V gene sequence: CDR1 SGHTA, CDR2 FQGNSA. CDR3: CASSLGSETGLHSNQPQHF. CDR3 in DNA: TGTGCCAGCAGCTTAGGCTCCGAGACAGGGCTACATAGCAATCAGCCCCAGCATTTT.

The sample holds many counts of this clonotype. The genes are TRBV3-1 and TRBJ1-2; D ambiguous. This CDR3 has 12 residues. Looked up from germline, CDR1 is LGHDT and CDR2 is YNNKEL (reference sequence). Trimming shortened V by 1 base and J by 4 bases, and 4 bases separated the two germline ends. Here the CDR3 DNA reads TGTGCCAGCAGCCAAGGGGGCTATGGCTACACCTTC. Amino acids: CASSQGGYGYTF. Combining the CDR3 with reference TRBV3-1 and TRBJ1-2 gives the whole variable domain DTAVSQTPKYLVTQMGNDKSIKCEQNLGHDTMYWYKQDSKKFLKIMFSYNNKELIINETVPNRFSPKSPDKAHLNLHINSLELGDSAVYFCASSQGGYGYTFGSGTRLTVV.

This clonotype was recorded at least ten times. The chain combines TRBV28 with TRBJ2-7; TRBD1 matches at 9 bases. CDR3 length equals 13 residues. Per germline, CDR1 MDHEN and CDR2 SYDVKM. Losses at the gene ends were 9 bases for V and 8 bases for J; bases not matched to a gene: 11. CDR3 DNA: TGTGCCAGTTCAACAGGGGGCGGTTTAAAGCAGTACTTC. It codes for CASSTGGGLKQYF.

This clonotype has a count of ten or more. The chain employs TRBV6-1 and TRBJ2-2, with 8 bases that match TRBD2. Germline V gives CDR1 MNHNS, CDR2 SASEGT. Germline trimming cut 7 bases from V and 5 bases from J; bases unmatched to any gene: 12. The CDR3 spans 16 residues. For the CDR3, the DNA is TGTGCCAGCAACAAACACAGCGGGAGTGGAACCGGGGAGCTGTTTTTT. This sequence encodes CASNKHSGSGTGELFF.

The chain recombines TRBV6-1 with TRBJ2-7, with 9 bases fitting TRBD1. There are 11 residues in the CDR3. V lost 8 bases, J lost 5 bases, and 1 base stayed unmatched. CDR1 is MNHNS, CDR2 SASEGT, per germline. CDR3 region: CASRTGDEQYF. The CDR3, as DNA: TGTGCCAGCCGGACAGGGGACGAGCAGTACTTC.

The rearrangement joins TRBV13 to TRBJ1-1; 7 bases align to TRBD1. Germline trimming cut 5 bases from V and 1 base from J; bases unmatched to any gene: 7. Germline V lookup: CDR1 PRHDT, CDR2 FYEKMQ (reference sequence). The CDR3 covers 15 residues. In DNA form, the CDR3 reads TGTGCCAGCAGCCCATGGACAGGCCAGAACACTGAAGCTTTCTTT. Its translation: CASSPWTGQNTEAFF.

This clonotype was seen at least ten times. The V gene is TRBV6-4, the J gene TRBJ2-5; D uncertain. The CDR3 spans 13 residues. In germline, CDR1 is MRHNA, CDR2 SNTAGT. V was pared by 3 bases and J by 1 base, with 6 bases between. The CDR3 DNA is TGTGCCAGCAGTGAACGCCTCCAAGAGACCCAGTACTTC. Amino acids: CASSERLQETQYF.